Sequencing of this T cell receptor (beta chain) was carried out in a study of blood T cell repertoires in COVID-19. Repertoires were generated with immunoSEQ multiplex PCR, while TCRdb's copy carries only in-frame clones and drops some. The sample consists of around 270,000 clones, 88% of them appearing once. Participants' reported clinical history set cohort assignment. Sequences were obtained from PBMCs or T cells enriched from blood (not recorded which). This clonotype originated in a woman in her forties who had been exposed to COVID-19.

The CDR3 loop reads CASSLGGGVLYEQYF. CDR3 nucleotides: TGTGCCAGCAGCTTGGGCGGGGGCGTTCTCTACGAGCAGTACTTC. The chain combines TRBV11-2 with TRBJ2-7, with D tentatively TRBD2 (7 bases). Germline CDR1 reads SGHAT; CDR2 reads FQNNGV. The germline V and J ends were trimmed by 3 bases and 3 bases, with 15 bases remaining between them. The CDR3 sequence is 15 residues long.